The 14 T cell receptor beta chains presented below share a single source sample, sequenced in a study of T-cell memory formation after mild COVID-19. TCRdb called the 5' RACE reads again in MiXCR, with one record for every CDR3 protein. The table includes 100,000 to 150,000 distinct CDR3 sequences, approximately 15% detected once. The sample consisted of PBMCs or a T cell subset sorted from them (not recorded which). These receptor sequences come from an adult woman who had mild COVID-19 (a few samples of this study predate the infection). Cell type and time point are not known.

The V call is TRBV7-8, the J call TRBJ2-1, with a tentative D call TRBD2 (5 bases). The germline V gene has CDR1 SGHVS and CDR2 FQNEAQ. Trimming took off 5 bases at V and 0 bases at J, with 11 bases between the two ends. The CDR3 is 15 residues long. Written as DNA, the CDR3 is TGTGCCAGCAGCCCGGACTTGAGCTCCTACAATGAGCAGTTCTTC. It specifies CASSPDLSSYNEQFF.

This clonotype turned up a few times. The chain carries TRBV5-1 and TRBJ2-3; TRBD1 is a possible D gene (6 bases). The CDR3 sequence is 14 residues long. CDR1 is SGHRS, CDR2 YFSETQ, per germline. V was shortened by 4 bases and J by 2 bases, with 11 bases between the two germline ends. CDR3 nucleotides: TGCGCCAGCAGCCCAGGACAGAACACAGATACGCAGTATTTT. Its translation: CASSPGQNTDTQYF. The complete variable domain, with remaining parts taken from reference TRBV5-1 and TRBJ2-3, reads KAGVTQTPRYLIKTRGQQVTLSCSPISGHRSVSWYQQTPGQGLQFLFEYFSETQRNKGNFPGRFSGRQFSNSRSEMNVSTLELGDSALYLCASSPGQNTDTQYFGPGTRLTVL.

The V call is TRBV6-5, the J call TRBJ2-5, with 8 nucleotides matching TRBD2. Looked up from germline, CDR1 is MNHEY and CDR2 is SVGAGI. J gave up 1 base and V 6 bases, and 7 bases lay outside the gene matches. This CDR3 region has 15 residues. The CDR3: CASSNPAGGQETQYF. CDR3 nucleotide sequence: TGTGCCAGCAGCAACCCCGCGGGGGGCCAAGAGACCCAGTACTTC.

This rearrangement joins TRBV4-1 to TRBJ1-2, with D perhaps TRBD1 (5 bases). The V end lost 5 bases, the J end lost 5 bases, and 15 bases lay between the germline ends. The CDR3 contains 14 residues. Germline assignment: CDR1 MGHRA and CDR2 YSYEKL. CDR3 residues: CASSTTRGDYGYTF. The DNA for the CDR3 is TGCGCCAGCAGCACTACTCGGGGCGATTATGGCTACACCTTC.

The CDR3 protein is CASSRSGVSDLKNIQYF. The DNA of the CDR3 is TGTGCCAGCAGCCGCAGCGGGGTTAGCGACTTAAAAAACATTCAGTACTTC. The V gene is TRBV5-5, the J gene TRBJ2-4; 7 bases map to TRBD2. J gave up 4 bases and V 4 bases, and 14 bases lay outside the gene matches. The V gene's germline CDR1 is SGHKS and CDR2 YYEKEE (reference sequence). The length of the CDR3 is 17 residues.

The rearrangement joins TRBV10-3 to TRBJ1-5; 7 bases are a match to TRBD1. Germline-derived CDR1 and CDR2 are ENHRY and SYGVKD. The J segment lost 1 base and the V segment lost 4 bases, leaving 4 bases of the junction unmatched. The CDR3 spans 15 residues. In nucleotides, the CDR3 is TGTGCCATCAGTGGGGAGGGGGCGAGCAATCAGCCCCAGCATTTT. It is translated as CAISGEGASNQPQHF.

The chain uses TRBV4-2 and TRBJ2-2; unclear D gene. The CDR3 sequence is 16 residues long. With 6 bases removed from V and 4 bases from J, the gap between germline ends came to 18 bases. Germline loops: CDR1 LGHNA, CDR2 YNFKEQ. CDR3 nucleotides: TGTGCCAGCAGTAACAATTTATTAGGTGGCACCGGGGAGCTGTTTTTT. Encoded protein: CASSNNLLGGTGELFF.

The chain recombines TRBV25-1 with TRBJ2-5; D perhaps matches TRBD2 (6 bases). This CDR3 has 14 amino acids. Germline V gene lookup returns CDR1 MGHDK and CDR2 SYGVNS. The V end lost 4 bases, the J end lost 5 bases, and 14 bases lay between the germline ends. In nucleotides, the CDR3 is TGTGCCAGCAGTGCCCCCGGGACTGGGGAGACCCAGTACTTC. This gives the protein CASSAPGTGETQYF.

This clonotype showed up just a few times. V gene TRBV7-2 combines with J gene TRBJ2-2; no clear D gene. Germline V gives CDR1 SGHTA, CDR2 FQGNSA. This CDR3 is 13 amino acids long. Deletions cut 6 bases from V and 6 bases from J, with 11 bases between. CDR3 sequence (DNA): TGTGCCAGCAGACCTAACCGGGCCGGGGAGCTGTTTTTT. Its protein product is CASRPNRAGELFF.

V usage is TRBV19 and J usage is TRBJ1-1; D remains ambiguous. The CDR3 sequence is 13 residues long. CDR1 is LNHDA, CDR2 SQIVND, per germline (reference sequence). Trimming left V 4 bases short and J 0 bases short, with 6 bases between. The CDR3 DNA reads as TGTGCCAGTAGTACGACATTGAACACTGAAGCTTTCTTT. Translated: CASSTTLNTEAFF.

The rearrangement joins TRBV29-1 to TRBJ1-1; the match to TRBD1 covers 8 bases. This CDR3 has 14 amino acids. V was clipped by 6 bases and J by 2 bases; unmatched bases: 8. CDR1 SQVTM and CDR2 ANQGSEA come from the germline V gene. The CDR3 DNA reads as TGCAGCGTCCGTCCCGGGACAGGTAACACTGAAGCTTTCTTT. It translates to CSVRPGTGNTEAFF.

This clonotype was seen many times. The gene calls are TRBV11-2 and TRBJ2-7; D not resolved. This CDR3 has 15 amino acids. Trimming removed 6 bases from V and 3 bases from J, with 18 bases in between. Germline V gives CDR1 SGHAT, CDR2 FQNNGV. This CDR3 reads CASSFGTESYYEQYF. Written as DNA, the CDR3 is TGTGCCAGCAGTTTCGGAACCGAATCCTACTACGAGCAGTACTTC. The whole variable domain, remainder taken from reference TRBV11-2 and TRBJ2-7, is EAGVAQSPRYKIIEKRQSVAFWCNPISGHATLYWYQQILGQGPKLLIQFQNNGVVDDSQLPKDRFSAERLKGVDSTLKIQPAKLEDSAVYLCASSFGTESYYEQYFGPGTRLTVT.

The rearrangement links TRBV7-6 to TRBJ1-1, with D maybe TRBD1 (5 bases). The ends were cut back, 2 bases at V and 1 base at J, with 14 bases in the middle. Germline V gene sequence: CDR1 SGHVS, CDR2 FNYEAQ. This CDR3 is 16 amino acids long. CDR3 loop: CASSLSTWTRNTEAFF. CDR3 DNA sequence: TGTGCCAGCAGCTTAAGTACCTGGACAAGGAACACTGAAGCTTTCTTT.

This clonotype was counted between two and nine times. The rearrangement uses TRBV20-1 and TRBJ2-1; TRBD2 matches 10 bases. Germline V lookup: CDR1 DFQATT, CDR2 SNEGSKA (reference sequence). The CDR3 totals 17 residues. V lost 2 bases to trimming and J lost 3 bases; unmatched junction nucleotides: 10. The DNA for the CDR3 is TGCAGTGCTAGACCAACCTTGACTAGCGGGTTCTACAATGAGCAGTTCTTC. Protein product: CSARPTLTSGFYNEQFF.